These T cell receptor beta chains were read from a single sample in a study of blood T cells in healthy people across ages. TCRdb recomputed calls from the 5' RACE reads with MiXCR, one row per CDR3 protein. Of roughly 2 million distinct CDR3 sequences in the sample, 49% were seen once. The sequencing sample was made of blood. The origin of the receptors is a woman between 40 and 55 years old in good health. CDR3s leave out the opening cysteine and the closing phenylalanine or tryptophan. Clone size is stated in some rows and not others, as once, few, many or a class when expanded.

>12|TRBJ1-1|TRBV29-1|few
SVVFRNRGTEAF
>13|TRBJ2-1|TRBV3-1|.
ASSQDQEGSNEQF
>10|TRBJ2-1|TRBV28|.
ASSTGLDWRF
>13|TRBJ1-2|TRBV6-5|few
ASSPDRDSFYGYT
>11|TRBJ2-5|TRBV7-2|few
ASSGVWSETQY
>12|TRBJ2-5|TRBV7-2|.
ASSPCGYQETQY
>11|TRBJ2-5|TRBV6-2/TRBV6-3|many
ASSDRGQETQY
>12|TRBJ1-1|TRBV6-5|.
ASSYSGHGNGAF
>11|TRBJ2-3|TRBV7-3|.
ASSARTTGTQY
>11|TRBJ2-1|TRBV20-1|.
SGEYGGENEQF
>12|TRBJ2-4|TRBV6-5|.
ASMEAVAKNIQY
>13|TRBJ1-2|TRBV20-1|.
SAPTGTQANYGYT
>13|TRBJ2-4|TRBV28|.
ASGGQGTAKNIQY
>15|TRBJ2-1|TRBV20-1|.
SASGPLGRGGQDEQF
>10|TRBJ2-3|TRBV29-1|many
SVEGGTDTQY
>13|TRBJ2-1|TRBV20-1|.
SASTDRDPYNEQF
>14|TRBJ2-5|TRBV6-5|.
ASSQTGTGGGETQY
>14|TRBJ2-1|TRBV3-1|.
ASSHVTSGGFNEQF
>11|TRBJ1-2|TRBV6-2/TRBV6-3|.
ASSVRVNYGYT
>13|TRBJ1-2|TRBV5-5|few
ASSLSGKANYGYT
>12|TRBJ1-1|TRBV20-1|.
NARDLRVDTEAF
>13|TRBJ2-3|TRBV15|.
ATRNPAAGTDTQY
>12|TRBJ2-7|TRBV5-1|.
AGRDDRGWYEQY
>14|TRBJ2-7|TRBV7-9|few
ASSHESVGADYEQY
>11|TRBJ2-1|TRBV2|.
ASSEESYNEQF
>14|TRBJ2-3|TRBV12-3/TRBV12-4|.
ASSRGGLALTDTQY
>13|TRBJ1-1|TRBV19|.
ASSIGEIDNTEAF
>15|TRBJ2-3|TRBV12-3/TRBV12-4|.
ASSLGQLAGGTDTQY
>10|TRBJ2-3|TRBV12-3/TRBV12-4|.
ASRARADTQY
>14|TRBJ2-6|TRBV28|.
ASSLGRGPGANVLT
>10|TRBJ2-5|TRBV5-1|.
ASSTGEETQY
>16|TRBJ2-1|TRBV4-1|few
ASSLELTGTGVGNEQF
>15|TRBJ2-1|TRBV4-3|.
ASSQDPGGGSYNEQF
>14|TRBJ2-5|TRBV5-5|.
ASSPRDREYSETQY
>14|TRBJ2-5|TRBV12-3/TRBV12-4|.
ASTLGQGKGQETQY
>13|TRBJ1-6|TRBV11-2|few
ASSFGTSYNSPLH
>10|TRBJ2-7|TRBV29-1|.
SVATGGSEQY
>12|TRBJ2-3|TRBV24-1|.
ATSATLGQDTQY
>12|TRBJ2-7|TRBV10-3|.
AIISGQRPYEQY
>13|TRBJ2-5|TRBV28|.
ASRETGGPKETQY
>13|TRBJ2-1|TRBV20-1|.
SAPPQGTGSNEQF
>8|TRBJ2-4|TRBV12-3/TRBV12-4|.
ASAGFEQY
>12|TRBJ2-3|TRBV27|.
ASSWRTNTDTQY
>12|TRBJ2-3|TRBV12-3/TRBV12-4|.
ASKGPYSTDTQY
>14|TRBJ2-7|TRBV5-1|.
ASSRYSGRDSYEQY
>14|TRBJ2-7|TRBV9|.
ASSVGGTGIVYEQY
>11|TRBJ2-7|TRBV6-5|few
ASSYAPQYEQY
>9|TRBJ2-3|TRBV20-1|.
SASSATEQY
>15|.|TRBV15|.
ATSRDQRTEGLSIQY
>13|TRBJ1-2|TRBV5-1|few
ASSLTGGSNYGYT